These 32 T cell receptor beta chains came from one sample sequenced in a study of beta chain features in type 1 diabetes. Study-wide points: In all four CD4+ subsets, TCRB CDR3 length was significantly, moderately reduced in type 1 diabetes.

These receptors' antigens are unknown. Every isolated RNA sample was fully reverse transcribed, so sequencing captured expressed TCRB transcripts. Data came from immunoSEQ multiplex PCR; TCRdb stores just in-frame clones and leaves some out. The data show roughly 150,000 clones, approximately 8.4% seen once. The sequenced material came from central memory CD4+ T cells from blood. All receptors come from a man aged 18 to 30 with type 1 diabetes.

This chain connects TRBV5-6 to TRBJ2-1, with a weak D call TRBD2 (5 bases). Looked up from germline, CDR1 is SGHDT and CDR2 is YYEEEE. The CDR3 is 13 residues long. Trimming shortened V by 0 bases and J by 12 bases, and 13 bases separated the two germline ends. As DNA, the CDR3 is TGTGCCAGCAGCTTGGCCGGGATTGAGGGGCAGTTCTTC. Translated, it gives CASSLAGIEGQFF. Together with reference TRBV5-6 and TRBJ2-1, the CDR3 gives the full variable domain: DAGVTQSPTHLIKTRGQQVTLRCSPKSGHDTVSWYQQALGQGPQFIFQYYEEEERQRGNFPDRFSGHQFPNYSSELNVNALLLGDSALYLCASSLAGIEGQFFGPGTRLTVL.

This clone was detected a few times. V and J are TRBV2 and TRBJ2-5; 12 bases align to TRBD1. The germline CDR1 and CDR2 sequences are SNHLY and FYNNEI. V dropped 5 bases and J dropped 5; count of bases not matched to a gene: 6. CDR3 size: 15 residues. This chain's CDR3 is CASSPGQGAWETQYF. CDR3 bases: TGTGCCAGCAGTCCGGGACAGGGGGCTTGGGAGACCCAGTACTTC.

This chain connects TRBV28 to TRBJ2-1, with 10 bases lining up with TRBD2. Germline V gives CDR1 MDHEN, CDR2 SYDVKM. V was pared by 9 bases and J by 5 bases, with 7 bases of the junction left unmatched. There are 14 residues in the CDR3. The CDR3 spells CASLSGGVDNEQFF. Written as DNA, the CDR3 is TGTGCCAGTTTGAGCGGGGGGGTCGACAATGAGCAGTTCTTC. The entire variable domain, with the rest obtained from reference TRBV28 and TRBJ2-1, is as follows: DVKVTQSSRYLVKRTGEKVFLECVQDMDHENMFWYRQDPGLGLRLIYFSYDVKMKEKGDIPEGYSVSREKKERFSLILESASTNQTSMYLCASLSGGVDNEQFFGPGTRLTVL.

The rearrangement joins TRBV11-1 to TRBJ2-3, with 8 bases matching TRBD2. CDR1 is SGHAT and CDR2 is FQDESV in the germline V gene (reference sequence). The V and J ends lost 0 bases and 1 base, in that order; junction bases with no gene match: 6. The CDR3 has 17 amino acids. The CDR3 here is CASSLAVTSGRTDTQYF. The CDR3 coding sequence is TGTGCCAGCAGCTTAGCGGTAACTAGCGGCCGCACAGATACGCAGTATTTT.

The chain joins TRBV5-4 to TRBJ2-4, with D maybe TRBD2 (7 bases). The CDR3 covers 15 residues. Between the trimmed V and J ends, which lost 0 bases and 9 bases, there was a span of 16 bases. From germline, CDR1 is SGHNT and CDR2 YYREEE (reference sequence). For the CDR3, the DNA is TGTGCCAGCAGCTTGGGAGGGAGGGGGTCGGGCATTCAGTACTTC. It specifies CASSLGGRGSGIQYF.

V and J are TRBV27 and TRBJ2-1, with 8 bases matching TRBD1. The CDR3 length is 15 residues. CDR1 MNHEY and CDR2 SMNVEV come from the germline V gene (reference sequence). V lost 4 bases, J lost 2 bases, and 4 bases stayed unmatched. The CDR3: CASSSWTGPYNEQFF. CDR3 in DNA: TGTGCCAGCAGTTCGTGGACAGGGCCCTACAATGAGCAGTTCTTC.

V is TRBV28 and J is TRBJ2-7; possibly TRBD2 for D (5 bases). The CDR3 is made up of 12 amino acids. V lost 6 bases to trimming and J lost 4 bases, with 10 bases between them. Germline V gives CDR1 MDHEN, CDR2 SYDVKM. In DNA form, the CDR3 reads TGTGCCAGCAGCCCCCCGGGGTACGAGCAGTACTTC. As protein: CASSPPGYEQYF. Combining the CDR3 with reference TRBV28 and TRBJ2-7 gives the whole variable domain DVKVTQSSRYLVKRTGEKVFLECVQDMDHENMFWYRQDPGLGLRLIYFSYDVKMKEKGDIPEGYSVSREKKERFSLILESASTNQTSMYLCASSPPGYEQYFGPGTRLTVT.

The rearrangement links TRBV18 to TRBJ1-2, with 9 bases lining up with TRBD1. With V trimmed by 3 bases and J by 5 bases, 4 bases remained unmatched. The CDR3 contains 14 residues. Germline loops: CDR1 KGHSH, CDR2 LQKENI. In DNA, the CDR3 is TGTGCCAGCTCACCCTCCGGGACAGGGTATGGCTACACCTTC. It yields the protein CASSPSGTGYGYTF.

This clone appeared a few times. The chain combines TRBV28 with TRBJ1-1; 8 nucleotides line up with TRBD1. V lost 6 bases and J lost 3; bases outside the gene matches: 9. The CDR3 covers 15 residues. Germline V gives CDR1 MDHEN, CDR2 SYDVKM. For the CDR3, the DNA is TGTGCCAGCAGCCAGTTCAGGGGGCTCTACACTGAAGCTTTCTTT. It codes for CASSQFRGLYTEAFF.

The CDR3 here is CASSIPEFMTQHF. The CDR3 nucleotides are TGTGCCAGTAGTATCCCCGAGTTTATGACCCAGCATTTT. The chain is built from TRBV19 and TRBJ1-5; no clear D gene. V dropped 3 bases and J dropped 11 bases, with 14 bases sitting between them. Germline assignment: CDR1 LNHDA and CDR2 SQIVND (reference sequence). There are 13 residues in the CDR3. Filled out from reference TRBV19 and TRBJ1-5, the complete variable domain reads DGGITQSPKYLFRKEGQNVTLSCEQNLNHDAMYWYRQDPGQGLRLIYYSQIVNDFQKGDIAEGYSVSREKKESFPLTVTSAQKNPTAFYLCASSIPEFMTQHFGDGTRLSIL.

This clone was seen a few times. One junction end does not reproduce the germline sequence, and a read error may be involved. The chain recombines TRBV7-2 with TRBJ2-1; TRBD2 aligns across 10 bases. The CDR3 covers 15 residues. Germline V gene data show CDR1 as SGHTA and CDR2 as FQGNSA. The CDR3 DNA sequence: TGTGCCAGCAGCCTCGGGGGGGACCTAGCGGGAGTCCAAATCTTC. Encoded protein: CASSLGGDLAGVQIF.

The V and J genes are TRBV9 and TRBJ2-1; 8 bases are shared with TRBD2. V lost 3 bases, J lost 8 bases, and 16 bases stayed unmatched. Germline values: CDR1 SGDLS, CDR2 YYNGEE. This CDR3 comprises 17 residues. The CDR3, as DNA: TGTGCCAGCAGCGATACCGTCCGAGCGGGGGCGATCTATGAGCAGTTCTTC. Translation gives CASSDTVRAGAIYEQFF.

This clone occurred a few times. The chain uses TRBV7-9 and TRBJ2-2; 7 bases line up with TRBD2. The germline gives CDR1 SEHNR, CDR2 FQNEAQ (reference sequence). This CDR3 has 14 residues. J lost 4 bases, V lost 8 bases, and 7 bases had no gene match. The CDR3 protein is CASAAGRVTGELFF. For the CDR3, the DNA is TGTGCCAGCGCAGCGGGACGGGTCACCGGGGAGCTGTTTTTT. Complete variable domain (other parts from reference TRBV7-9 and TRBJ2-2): DTGVSQNPRHKITKRGQNVTFRCDPISEHNRLYWYRQTLGQGPEFLTYFQNEAQLEKSRLLSDRFSAERPKGSFSTLEIQRTEQGDSAMYLCASAAGRVTGELFFGEGSRLTVL.

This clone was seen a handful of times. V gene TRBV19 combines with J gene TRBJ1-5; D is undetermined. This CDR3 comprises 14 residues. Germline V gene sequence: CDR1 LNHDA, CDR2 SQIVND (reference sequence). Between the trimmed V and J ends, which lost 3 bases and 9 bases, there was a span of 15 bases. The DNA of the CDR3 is TGTGCCAGTAGTATGCGCCCATCACTAGGGCCCCAGCATTTT. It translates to CASSMRPSLGPQHF.

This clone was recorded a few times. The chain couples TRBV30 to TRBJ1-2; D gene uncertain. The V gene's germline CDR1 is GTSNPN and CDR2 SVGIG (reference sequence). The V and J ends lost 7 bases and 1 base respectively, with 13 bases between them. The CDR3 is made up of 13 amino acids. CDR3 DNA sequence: TGTGCCTTGGCCCCCCACCTTAACTATGGCTACACCTTC. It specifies CALAPHLNYGYTF.

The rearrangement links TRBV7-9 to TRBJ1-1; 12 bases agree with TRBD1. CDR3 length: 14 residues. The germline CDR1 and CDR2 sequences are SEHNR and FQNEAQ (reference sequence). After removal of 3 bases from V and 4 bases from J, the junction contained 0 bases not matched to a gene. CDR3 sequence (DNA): TGTGCCAGCAGCTTGGGACAGGGGGCCACTGAAGCTTTCTTT. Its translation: CASSLGQGATEAFF.

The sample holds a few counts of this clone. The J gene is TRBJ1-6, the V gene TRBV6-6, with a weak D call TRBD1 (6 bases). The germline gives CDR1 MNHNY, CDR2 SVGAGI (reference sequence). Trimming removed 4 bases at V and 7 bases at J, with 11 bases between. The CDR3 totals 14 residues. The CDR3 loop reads CASSSRQANSPLHF. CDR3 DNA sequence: TGTGCCAGCAGTTCGCGACAGGCAAATTCACCCCTCCACTTT.

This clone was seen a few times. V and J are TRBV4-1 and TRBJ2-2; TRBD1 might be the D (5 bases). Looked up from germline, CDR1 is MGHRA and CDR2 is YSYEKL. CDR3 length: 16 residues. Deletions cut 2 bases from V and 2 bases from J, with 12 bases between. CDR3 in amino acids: CASSQRAQGNTGELFF. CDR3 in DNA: TGCGCCAGCAGCCAAAGGGCTCAGGGAAACACCGGGGAGCTGTTTTTT.

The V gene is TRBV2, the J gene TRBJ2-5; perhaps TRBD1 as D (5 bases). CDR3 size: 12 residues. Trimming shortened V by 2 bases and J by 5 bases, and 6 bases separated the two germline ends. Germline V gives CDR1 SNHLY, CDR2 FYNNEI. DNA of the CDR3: TGTGCCAGCAGTGAACAGGGTGAGACCCAGTACTTC. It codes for CASSEQGETQYF.

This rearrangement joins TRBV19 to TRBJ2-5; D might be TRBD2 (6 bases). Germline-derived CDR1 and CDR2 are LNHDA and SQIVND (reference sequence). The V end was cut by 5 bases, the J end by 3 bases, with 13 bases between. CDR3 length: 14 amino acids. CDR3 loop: CASSWRDLKETQYF. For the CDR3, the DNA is TGTGCCAGTAGTTGGAGGGACTTAAAAGAGACCCAGTACTTC.

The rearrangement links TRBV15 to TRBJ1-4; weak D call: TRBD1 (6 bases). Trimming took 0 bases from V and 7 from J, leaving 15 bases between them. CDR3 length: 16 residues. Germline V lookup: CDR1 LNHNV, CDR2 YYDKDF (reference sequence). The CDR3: CATSRDIQGLGEKLFF. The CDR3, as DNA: TGTGCCACCAGCAGAGACATACAGGGATTGGGTGAAAAACTGTTTTTT.

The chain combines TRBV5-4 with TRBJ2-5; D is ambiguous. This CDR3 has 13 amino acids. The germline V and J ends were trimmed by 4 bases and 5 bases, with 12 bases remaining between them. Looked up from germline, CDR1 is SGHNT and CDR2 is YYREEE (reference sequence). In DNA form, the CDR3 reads TGTGCCAGCAGCCCAAGCCAAAAGGAGACCCAGTACTTC. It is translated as CASSPSQKETQYF.

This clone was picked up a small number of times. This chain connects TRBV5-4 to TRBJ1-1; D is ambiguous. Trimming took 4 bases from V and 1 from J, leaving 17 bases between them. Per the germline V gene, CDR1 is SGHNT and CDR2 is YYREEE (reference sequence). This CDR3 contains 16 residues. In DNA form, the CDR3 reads TGTGCCAGCAGCCAACCCGGGTCCGGGAAGAACACTGAAGCTTTCTTT. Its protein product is CASSQPGSGKNTEAFF.

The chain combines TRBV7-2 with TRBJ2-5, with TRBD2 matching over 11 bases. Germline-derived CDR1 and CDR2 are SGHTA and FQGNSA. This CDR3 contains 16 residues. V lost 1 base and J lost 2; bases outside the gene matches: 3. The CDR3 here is CASSLVSSGGQETQYF. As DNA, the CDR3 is TGTGCCAGCAGCTTAGTGTCTAGCGGGGGGCAAGAGACCCAGTACTTC.

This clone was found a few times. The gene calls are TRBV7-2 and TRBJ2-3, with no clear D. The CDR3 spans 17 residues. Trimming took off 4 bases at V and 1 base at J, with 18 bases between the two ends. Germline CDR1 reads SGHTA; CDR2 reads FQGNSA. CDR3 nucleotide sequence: TGTGCCAGCAGCTCCTATCCCCGCATCCCTGGCACAGATACGCAGTATTTT. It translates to CASSSYPRIPGTDTQYF.

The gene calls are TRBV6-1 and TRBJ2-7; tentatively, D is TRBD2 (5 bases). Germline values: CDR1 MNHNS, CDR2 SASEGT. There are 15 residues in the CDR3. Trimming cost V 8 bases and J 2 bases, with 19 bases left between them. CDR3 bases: TGTGCCAGCCGACTGGGAGCGAGATCGGCCTACGAGCAGTACTTC. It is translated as CASRLGARSAYEQYF.

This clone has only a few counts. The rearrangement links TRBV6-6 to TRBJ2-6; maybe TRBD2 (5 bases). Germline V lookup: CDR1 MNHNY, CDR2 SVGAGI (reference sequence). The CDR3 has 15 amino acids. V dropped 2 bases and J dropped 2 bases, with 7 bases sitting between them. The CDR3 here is CASSYEGAGANVLTF. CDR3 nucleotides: TGTGCCAGCAGTTACGAGGGAGCTGGGGCCAACGTCCTGACTTTC.

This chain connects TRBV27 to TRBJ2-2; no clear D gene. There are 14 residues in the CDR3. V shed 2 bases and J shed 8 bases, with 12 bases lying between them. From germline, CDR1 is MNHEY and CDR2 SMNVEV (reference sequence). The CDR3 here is CASSLGPYWGELFF. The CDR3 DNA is TGTGCCAGCAGTTTAGGGCCATACTGGGGGGAGCTGTTTTTT.

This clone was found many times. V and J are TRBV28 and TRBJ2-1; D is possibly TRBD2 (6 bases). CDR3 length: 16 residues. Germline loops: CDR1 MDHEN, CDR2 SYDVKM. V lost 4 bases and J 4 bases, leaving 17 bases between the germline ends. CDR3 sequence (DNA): TGTGCCAGCAGTTGGGCTAGCGTCAAAGCTTACAATGAGCAGTTCTTC. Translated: CASSWASVKAYNEQFF.

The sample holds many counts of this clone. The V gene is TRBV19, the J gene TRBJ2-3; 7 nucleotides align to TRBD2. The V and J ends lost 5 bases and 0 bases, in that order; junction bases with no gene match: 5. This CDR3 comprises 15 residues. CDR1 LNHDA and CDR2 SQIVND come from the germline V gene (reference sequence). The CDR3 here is CASSPWGGSTDTQYF. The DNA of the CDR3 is TGTGCCAGTAGTCCCTGGGGGGGGAGCACAGATACGCAGTATTTT.

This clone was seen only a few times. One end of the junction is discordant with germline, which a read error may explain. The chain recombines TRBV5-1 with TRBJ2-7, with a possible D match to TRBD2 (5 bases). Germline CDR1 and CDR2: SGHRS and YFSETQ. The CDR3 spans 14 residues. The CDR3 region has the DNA TGCGCCAGCAGCTTGCGGGCTAGCTCCAACGAGCAGTACTTC. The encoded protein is CASSLRASSNEQYF. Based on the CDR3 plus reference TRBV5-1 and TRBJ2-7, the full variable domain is KAGVTQTPRYLIKTRGQQVTLSCSPISGHRSVSWYQQTPGQGLQFLFEYFSETQRNKGNFPGRFSGRQFSNSRSEMNVSTLELGDSALYLCASSLRASSNEQYFGPGTRLTVT.

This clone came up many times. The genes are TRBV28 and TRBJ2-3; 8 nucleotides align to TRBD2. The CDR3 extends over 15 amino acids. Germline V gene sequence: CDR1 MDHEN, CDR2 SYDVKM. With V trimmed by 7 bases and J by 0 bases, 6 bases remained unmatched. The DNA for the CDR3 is TGTGCCAGCAACCAACAGCGGGGGAGCACAGATACGCAGTATTTT. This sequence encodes CASNQQRGSTDTQYF.